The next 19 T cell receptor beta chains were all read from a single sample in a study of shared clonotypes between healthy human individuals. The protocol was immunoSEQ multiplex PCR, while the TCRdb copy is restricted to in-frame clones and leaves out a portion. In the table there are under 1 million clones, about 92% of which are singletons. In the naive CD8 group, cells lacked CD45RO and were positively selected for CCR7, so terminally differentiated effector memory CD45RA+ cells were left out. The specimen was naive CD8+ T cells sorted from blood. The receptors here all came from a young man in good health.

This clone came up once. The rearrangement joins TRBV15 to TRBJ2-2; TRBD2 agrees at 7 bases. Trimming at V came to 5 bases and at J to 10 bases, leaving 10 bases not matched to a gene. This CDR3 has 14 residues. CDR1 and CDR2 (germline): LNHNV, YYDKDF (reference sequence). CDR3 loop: CATSVRGVVSELFF. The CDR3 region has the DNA TGTGCCACCAGCGTCCGGGGGGTGGTTTCGGAGCTGTTTTTT.

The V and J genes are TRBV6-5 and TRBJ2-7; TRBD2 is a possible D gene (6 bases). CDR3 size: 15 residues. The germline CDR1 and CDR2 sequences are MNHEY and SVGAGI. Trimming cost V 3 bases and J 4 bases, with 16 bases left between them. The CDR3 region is CASSYSRDWGYEQYF. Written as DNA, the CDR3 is TGTGCCAGCAGTTATTCTCGGGACTGGGGATACGAGCAGTACTTC.

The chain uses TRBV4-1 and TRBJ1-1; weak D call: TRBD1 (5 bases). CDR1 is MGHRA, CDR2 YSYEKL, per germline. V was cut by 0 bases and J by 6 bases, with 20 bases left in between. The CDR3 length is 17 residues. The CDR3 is CASSQEPPAGLSAEAFF. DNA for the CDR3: TGCGCCAGCAGCCAAGAGCCCCCGGCAGGGTTGTCTGCTGAAGCTTTCTTT.

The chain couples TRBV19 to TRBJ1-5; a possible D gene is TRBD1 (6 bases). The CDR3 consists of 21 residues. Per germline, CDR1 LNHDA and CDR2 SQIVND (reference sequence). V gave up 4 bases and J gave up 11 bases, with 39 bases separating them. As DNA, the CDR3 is TGTGCCAGTAGTAAGCTAACCTTCGGGGAGACCGGGACAAGCCTCCTGGGGGCCCAGCATTTT. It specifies CASSKLTFGETGTSLLGAQHF.

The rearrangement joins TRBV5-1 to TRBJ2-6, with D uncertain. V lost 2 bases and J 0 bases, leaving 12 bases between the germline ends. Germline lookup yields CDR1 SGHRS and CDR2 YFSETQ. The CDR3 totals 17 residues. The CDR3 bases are TGCGCCAGCAGCTTCCCAGAAGGGCACTCTGGGGCCAACGTCCTGACTTTC. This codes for CASSFPEGHSGANVLTF. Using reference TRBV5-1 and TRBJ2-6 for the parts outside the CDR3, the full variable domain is KAGVTQTPRYLIKTRGQQVTLSCSPISGHRSVSWYQQTPGQGLQFLFEYFSETQRNKGNFPGRFSGRQFSNSRSEMNVSTLELGDSALYLCASSFPEGHSGANVLTFGAGSRLTVL.

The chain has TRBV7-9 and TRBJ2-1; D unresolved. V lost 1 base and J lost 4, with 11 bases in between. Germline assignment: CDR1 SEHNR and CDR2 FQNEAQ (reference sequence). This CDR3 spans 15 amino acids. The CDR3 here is CASSLDSYPYNEQFF. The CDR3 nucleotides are TGTGCCAGCAGCTTAGACTCCTACCCTTACAATGAGCAGTTCTTC.

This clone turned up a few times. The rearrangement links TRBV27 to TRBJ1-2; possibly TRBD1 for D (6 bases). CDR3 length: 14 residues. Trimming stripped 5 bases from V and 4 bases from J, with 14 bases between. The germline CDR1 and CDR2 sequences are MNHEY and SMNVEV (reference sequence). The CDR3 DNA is TGTGCCAGCAGTCCGCAGGGGAGGGGCTATGGCTACACCTTC. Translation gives CASSPQGRGYGYTF.

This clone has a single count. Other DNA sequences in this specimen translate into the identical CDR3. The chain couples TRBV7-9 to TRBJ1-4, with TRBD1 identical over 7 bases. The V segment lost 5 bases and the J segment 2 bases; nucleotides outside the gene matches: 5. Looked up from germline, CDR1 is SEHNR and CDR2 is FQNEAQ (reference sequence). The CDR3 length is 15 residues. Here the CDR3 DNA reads TGTGCCAGCAGCCCCGGGACAGCGACTAATGAAAAACTGTTTTTT. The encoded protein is CASSPGTATNEKLFF.

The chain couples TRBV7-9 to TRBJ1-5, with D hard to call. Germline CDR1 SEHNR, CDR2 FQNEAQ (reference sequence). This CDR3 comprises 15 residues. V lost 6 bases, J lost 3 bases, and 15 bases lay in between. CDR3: CASSMEGSDNQPQHF. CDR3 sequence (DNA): TGTGCCAGCAGTATGGAGGGAAGCGACAATCAGCCCCAGCATTTT.

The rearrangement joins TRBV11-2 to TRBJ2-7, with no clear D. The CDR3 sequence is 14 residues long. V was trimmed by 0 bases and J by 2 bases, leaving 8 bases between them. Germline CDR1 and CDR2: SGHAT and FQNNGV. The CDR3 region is CASSLDVLAYEQYF. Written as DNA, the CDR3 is TGTGCCAGCAGCTTAGATGTCCTTGCCTACGAGCAGTACTTC.

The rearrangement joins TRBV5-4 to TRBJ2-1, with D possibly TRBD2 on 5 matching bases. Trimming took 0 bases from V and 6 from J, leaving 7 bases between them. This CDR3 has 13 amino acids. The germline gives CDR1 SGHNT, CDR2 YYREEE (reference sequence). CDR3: CASSLGGLNEQFF. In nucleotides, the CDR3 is TGTGCCAGCAGCTTGGGTGGACTCAATGAGCAGTTCTTC.

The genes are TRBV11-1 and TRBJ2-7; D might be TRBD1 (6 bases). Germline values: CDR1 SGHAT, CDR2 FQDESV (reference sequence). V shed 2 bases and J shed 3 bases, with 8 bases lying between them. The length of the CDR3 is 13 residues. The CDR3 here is CASSLRGGYEQYF. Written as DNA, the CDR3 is TGTGCCAGCAGCTTAAGAGGGGGCTACGAGCAGTACTTC. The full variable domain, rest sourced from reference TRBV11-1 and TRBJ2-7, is EAEVAQSPRYKITEKSQAVAFWCDPISGHATLYWYRQILGQGPELLVQFQDESVVDDSQLPKDRFSAERLKGVDSTLKIQPAELGDSAMYLCASSLRGGYEQYFGPGTRLTVT.

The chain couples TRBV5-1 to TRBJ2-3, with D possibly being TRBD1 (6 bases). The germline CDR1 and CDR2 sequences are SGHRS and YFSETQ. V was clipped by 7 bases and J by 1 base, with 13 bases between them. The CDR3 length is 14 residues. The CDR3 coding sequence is TGCGCCAGCGGTGAGGACAGCCGCACAGATACGCAGTATTTT. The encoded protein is CASGEDSRTDTQYF.

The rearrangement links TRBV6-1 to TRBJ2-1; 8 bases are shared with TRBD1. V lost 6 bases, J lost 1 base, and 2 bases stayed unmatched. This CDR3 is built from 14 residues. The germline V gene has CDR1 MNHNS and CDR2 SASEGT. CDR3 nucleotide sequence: TGTGCCAGCAGCCGGGACAGGTCCTACAATGAGCAGTTCTTC. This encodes CASSRDRSYNEQFF.

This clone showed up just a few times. In DNA form, the CDR3 reads TGTGCCAGCAGCTCACCCCACAGGGACGCCAATAATGAAGCTTTCTTT. Encoded protein: CASSSPHRDANNEAFF. The V call is TRBV7-6, the J call TRBJ1-1; the D gene is possibly TRBD1 (6 bases). Germline V lookup: CDR1 SGHVS, CDR2 FNYEAQ. V was trimmed by 4 bases and J by 7 bases, leaving 22 bases between them. This CDR3 comprises 16 residues.

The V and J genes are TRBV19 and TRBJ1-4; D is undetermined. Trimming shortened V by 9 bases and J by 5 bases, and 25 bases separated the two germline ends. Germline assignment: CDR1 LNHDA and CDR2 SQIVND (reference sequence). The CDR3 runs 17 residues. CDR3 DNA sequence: TGTGCCAGGCCGTCAGGTCCGGGGTTTAGCGGGAATGAAAAACTGTTTTTT. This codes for CARPSGPGFSGNEKLFF.

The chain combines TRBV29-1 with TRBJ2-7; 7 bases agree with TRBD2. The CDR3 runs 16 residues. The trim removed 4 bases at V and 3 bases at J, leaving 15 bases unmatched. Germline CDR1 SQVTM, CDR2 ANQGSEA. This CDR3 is CSVAPASVGLLYEQYF. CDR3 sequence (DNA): TGCAGCGTTGCTCCAGCATCGGTGGGACTACTCTACGAGCAGTACTTC.

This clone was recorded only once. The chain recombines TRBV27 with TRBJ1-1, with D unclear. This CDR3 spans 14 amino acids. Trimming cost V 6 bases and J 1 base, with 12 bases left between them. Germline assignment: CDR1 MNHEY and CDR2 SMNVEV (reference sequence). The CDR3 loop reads CASRSDGSNTEAFF. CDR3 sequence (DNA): TGTGCCAGCAGAAGCGACGGATCGAACACTGAAGCTTTCTTT.

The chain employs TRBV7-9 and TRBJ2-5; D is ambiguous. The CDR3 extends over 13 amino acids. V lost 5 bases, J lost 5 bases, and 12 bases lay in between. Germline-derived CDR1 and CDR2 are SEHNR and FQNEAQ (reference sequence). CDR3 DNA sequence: TGTGCCAGCAGCCCTGGATCCGGGGAGACCCAGTACTTC. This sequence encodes CASSPGSGETQYF.